One T cell receptor (beta chain) is described in this entry. The CDR3 length is 14 residues. The V gene lost 5 bases and the J gene lost 7 bases, with 15 bases spanning the gap. Germline V CDR1 and CDR2: SNHLY, FYNNEI. Sequencing was performed with immunoSEQ multiplex PCR; in TCRdb, only in-frame clones are kept and a portion is missing. The sample yields about 180,000 clones, around four fifths seen once. One Seattle source followed patients from active infection through their disease course. The data derive from a study of blood T cell repertoires in COVID-19. The wider study: Samples of COVID-19 (acute and convalescent) were obtained from the United States, Italy and Spain. The cDNA or gDNA used as material had been derived from T cells, B-cell-depleted T cells, or PBMCs.

This chain uses TRBV2 with TRBJ1-5; D is ambiguous. Material for sequencing was peripheral blood. This sequence originates from a woman between 70 and 85 years old with COVID-19, enrolled during active disease. The CDR3 spells CASSTPERRQPQHF. The CDR3 nucleotides read TGTGCCAGCAGTACCCCGGAGCGACGACAGCCCCAGCATTTT.